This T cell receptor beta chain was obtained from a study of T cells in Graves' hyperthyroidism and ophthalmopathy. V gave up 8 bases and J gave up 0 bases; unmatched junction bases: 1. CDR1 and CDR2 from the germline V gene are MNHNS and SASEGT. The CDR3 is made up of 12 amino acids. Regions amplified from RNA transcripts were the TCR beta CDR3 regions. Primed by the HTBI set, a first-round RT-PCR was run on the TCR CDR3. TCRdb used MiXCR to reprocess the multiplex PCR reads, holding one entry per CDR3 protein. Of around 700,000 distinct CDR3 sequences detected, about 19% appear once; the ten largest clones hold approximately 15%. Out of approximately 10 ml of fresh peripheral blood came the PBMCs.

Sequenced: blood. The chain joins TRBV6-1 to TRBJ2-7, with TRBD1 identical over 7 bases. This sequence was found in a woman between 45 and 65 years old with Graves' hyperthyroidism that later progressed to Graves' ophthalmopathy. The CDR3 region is CASWTGSYEQYF. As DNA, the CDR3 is TGTGCCAGCTGGACAGGCTCCTACGAGCAGTACTTC.